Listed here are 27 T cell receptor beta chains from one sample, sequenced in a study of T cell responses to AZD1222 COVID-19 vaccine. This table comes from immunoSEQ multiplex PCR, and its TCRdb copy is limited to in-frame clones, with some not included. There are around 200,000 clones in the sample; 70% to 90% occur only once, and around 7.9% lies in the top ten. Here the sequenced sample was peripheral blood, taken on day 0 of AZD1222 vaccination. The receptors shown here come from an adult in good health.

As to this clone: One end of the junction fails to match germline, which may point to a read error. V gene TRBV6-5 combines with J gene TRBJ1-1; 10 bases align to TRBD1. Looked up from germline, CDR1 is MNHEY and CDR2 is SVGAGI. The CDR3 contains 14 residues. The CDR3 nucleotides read TGTGCCAGCAGCCGCGGACAGGGGGGAACTGAAACTTTCTTT. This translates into CASSRGQGGTETFF.

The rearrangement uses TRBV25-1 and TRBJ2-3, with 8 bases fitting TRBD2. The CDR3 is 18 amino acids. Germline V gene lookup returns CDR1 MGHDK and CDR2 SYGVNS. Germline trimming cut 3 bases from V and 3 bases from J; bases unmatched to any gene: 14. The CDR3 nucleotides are TGTGCCAGCAGTGATGATTCCGGGACTAGAGTTGAGACAGATACGCAGTATTTT. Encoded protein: CASSDDSGTRVETDTQYF.

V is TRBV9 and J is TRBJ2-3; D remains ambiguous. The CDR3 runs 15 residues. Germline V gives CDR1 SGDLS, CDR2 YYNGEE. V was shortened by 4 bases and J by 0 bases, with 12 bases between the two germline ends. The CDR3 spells CASSPLDTSTDTQYF. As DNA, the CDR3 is TGTGCCAGCAGCCCTCTTGATACCAGCACAGATACGCAGTATTTT.

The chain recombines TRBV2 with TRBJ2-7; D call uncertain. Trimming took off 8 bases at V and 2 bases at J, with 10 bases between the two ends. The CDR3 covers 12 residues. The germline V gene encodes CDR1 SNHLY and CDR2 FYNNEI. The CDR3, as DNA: TGTGCCAGCGTCCGATTCGCCTACGAGCAGTACTTC. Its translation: CASVRFAYEQYF.

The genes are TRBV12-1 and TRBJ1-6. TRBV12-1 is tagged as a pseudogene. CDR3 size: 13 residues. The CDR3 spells CASRNWTDAPLHF. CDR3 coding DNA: TGTGCCAGCAGGAATTGGACGGACGCGCCCCTCCACTTT.

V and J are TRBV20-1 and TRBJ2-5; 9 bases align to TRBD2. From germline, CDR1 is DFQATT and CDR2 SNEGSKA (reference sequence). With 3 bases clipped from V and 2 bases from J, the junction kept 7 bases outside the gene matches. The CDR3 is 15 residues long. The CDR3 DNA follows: TGCAGTGCTAGTCCAGCGGGGGGCCAACAAGAGACCCAGTACTTC. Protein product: CSASPAGGQQETQYF.

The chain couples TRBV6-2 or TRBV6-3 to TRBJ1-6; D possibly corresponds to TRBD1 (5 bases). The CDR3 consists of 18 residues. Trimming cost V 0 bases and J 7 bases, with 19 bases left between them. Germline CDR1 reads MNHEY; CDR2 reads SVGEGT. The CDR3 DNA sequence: TGTGCCAGCAGTTACTCGAAGGGGAGGGAACAGTTCAATTCACCCCTCCACTTT. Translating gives CASSYSKGREQFNSPLHF.

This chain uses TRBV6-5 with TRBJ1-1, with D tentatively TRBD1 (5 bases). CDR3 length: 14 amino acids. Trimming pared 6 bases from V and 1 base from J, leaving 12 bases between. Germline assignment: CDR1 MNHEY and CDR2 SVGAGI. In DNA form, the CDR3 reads TGTGCCAGCAGCGGGGGGTTCGAGAACACTGAAGCTTTCTTT. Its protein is CASSGGFENTEAFF.

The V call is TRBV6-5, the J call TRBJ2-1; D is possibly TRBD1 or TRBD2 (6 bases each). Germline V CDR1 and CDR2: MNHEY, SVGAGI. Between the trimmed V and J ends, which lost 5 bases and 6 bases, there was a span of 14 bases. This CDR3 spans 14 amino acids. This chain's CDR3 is CASSRRGVGNEQFF. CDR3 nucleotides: TGTGCCAGCAGTAGGAGGGGGGTGGGCAATGAGCAGTTCTTC.

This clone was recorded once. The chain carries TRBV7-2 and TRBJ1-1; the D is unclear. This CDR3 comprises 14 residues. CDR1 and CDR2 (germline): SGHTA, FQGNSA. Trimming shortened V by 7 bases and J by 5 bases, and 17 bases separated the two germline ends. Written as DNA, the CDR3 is TGTGCCAGCACCCCGGGAGGGAGAGGAACTGAAGCTTTCTTT. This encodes CASTPGGRGTEAFF.

The CDR3 sequence is CATRLSKGGELFF. The CDR3 DNA sequence: TGTGCCACCCGTCTGAGTAAGGGCGGGGAGCTGTTTTTT. The genes are TRBV12-3 or TRBV12-4 and TRBJ2-2, with D uncertain. The V and J ends lost 10 bases and 7 bases respectively, with 16 bases between them. This CDR3 is built from 13 residues.

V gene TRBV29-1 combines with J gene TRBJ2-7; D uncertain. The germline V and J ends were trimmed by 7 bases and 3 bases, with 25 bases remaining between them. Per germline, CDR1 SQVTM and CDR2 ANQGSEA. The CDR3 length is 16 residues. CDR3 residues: CSGCRKGVAGVYEQYF. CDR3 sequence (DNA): TGCAGCGGTTGTCGTAAGGGCGTCGCAGGCGTCTACGAGCAGTACTTC.

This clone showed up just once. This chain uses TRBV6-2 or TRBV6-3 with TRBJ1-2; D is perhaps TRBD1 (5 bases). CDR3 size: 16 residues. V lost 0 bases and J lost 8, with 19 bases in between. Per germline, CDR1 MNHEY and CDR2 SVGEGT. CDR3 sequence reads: CASSYSNPGRDEGYTF. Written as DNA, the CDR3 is TGTGCCAGCAGTTACTCGAATCCGGGACGGGACGAGGGCTACACCTTC.

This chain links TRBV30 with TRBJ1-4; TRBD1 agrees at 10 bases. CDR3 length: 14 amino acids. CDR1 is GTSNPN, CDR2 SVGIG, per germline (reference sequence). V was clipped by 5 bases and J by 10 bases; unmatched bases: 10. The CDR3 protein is CAWGKGTGDGKLFF. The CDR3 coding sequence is TGTGCCTGGGGTAAAGGGACAGGGGATGGAAAACTGTTTTTT.

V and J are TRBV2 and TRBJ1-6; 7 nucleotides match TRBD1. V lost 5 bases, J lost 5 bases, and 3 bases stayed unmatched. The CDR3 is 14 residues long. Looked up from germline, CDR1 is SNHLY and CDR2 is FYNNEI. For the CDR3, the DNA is TGTGCCAGCAGTAGACAGGGCGATAATTCACCCCTCCACTTT. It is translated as CASSRQGDNSPLHF.

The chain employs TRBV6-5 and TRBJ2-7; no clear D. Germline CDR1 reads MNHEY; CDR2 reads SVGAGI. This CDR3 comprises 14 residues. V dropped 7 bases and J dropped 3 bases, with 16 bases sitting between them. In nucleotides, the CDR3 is TGTGCCAGCAACCCCACATTATCCTACTACGAGCAGTACTTC. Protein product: CASNPTLSYYEQYF.

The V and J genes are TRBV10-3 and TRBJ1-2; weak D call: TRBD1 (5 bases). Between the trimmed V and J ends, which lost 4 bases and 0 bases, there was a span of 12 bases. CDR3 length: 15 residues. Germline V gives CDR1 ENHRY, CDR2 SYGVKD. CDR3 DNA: TGTGCCATCAGTGTCAAGAGGGACCCTAACTATGGCTACACCTTC. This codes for CAISVKRDPNYGYTF.

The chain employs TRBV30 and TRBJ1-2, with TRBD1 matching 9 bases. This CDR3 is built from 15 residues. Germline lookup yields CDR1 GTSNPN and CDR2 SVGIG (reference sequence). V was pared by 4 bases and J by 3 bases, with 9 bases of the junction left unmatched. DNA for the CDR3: TGTGCCTGGACCCTTCGGGGACAGGGAGACTATGGCTACACCTTC. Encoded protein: CAWTLRGQGDYGYTF.

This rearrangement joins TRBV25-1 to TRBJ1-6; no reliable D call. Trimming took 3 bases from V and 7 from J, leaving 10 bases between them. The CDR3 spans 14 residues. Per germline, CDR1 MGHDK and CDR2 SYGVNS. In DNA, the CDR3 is TGTGCCAGCAGTGACAGCGCGTTAAATTCACCCCTCCACTTT. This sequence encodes CASSDSALNSPLHF.

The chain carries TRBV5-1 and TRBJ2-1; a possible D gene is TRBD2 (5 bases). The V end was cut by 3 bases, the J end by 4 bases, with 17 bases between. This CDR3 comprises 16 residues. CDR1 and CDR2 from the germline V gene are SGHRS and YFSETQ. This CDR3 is CASSSPTRVGYNEQFF. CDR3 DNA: TGCGCCAGCAGCTCCCCCACGCGGGTGGGATACAATGAGCAGTTCTTC. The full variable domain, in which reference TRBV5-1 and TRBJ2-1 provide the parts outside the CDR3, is KAGVTQTPRYLIKTRGQQVTLSCSPISGHRSVSWYQQTPGQGLQFLFEYFSETQRNKGNFPGRFSGRQFSNSRSEMNVSTLELGDSALYLCASSSPTRVGYNEQFFGPGTRLTVL.

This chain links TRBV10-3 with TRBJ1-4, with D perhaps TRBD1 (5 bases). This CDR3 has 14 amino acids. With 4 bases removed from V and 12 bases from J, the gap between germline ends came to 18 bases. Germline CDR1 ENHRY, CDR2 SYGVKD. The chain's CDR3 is CAISVVGTRGELFF. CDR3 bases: TGTGCCATCAGTGTAGTCGGGACGCGGGGGGAACTGTTTTTT.

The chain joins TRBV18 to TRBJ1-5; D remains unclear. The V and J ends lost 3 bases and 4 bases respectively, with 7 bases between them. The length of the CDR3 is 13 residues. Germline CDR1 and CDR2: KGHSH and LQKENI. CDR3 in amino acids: CASSPQENQPQHF. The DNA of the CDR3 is TGTGCCAGCTCACCTCAGGAGAATCAGCCCCAGCATTTT.

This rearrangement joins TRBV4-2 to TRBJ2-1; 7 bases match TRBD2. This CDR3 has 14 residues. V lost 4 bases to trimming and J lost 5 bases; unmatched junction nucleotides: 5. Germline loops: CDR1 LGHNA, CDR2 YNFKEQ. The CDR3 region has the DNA TGTGCCAGCAGCCGTACCGCGGGGGACAATGAGCAGTTCTTC. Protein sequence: CASSRTAGDNEQFF.

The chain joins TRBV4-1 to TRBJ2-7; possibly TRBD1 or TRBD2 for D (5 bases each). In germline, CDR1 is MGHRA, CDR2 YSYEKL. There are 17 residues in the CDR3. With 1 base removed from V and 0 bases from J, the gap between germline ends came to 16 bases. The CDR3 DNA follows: TGCGCCAGCAGCCAAGGCGCCGGGACGGGCGTCTCCTACGAGCAGTACTTC. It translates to CASSQGAGTGVSYEQYF.

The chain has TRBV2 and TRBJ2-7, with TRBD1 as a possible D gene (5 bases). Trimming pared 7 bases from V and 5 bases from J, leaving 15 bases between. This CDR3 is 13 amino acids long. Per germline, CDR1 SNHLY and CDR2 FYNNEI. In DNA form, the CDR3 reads TGTGCCAGCATAGGTGGCAGGGTAAACGAGCAGTACTTC. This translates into CASIGGRVNEQYF.

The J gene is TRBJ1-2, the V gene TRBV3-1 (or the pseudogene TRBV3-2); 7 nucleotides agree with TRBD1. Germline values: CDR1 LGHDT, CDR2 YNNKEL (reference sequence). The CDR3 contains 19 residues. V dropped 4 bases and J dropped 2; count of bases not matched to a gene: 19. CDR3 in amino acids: CASSPDAGGYRRTNYGYTF. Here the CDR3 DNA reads TGTGCCAGCAGCCCCGATGCAGGGGGATACAGGAGGACAAACTATGGCTACACCTTC.

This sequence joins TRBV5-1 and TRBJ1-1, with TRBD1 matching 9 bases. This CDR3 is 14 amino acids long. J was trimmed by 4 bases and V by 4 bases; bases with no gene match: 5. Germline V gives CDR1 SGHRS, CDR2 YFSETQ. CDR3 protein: CASSPETGGTEAFF. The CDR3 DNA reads TGCGCCAGCAGCCCCGAGACAGGGGGCACTGAAGCTTTCTTT.